These 30 T cell receptor beta chains came from one sample sequenced in a study of T cell responses to AZD1222 COVID-19 vaccine. Only in-frame clones appear in the TCRdb table, and some are missing; sequencing was by immunoSEQ multiplex PCR. The table records over 100,000 clones, approximately 90% of them present only once. Material: peripheral blood, obtained on day 0 of AZD1222 vaccination. The receptors derive from an adult in good health.

CDR3 amino acids: CASLPMAGLNNEKLFF. CDR3 bases: TGTGCCAGTCTACCCATGGCCGGTCTTAATAATGAAAAACTGTTTTTT. The chain combines TRBV19 with TRBJ1-4; D is undetermined. The length of the CDR3 is 16 residues. Trimming stripped 8 bases from V and 4 bases from J, with 20 bases between. Germline V lookup: CDR1 LNHDA, CDR2 SQIVND (reference sequence).

The chain recombines TRBV7-6 with TRBJ1-1; unclear D gene. CDR3 size: 13 residues. V lost 5 bases, J lost 1 base, and 8 bases lay in between. The V gene's germline CDR1 is SGHVS and CDR2 FNYEAQ. The CDR3 DNA sequence: TGTGCCAGCAGCCCCGACACGAACACTGAAGCTTTCTTT. It yields the protein CASSPDTNTEAFF. The full variable domain, with the rest looked up from reference TRBV7-6 and TRBJ1-1, is GAGVSQSPRYKVTKRGQDVALRCDPISGHVSLYWYRQALGQGPEFLTYFNYEAQQDKSGLPNDRFSAERPEGSISTLTIQRTEQRDSAMYRCASSPDTNTEAFFGQGTRLTVV.

The chain uses TRBV20-1 and TRBJ1-2; D unresolved. The germline V and J ends were trimmed by 5 bases and 4 bases, with 17 bases remaining between them. This CDR3 is 14 amino acids long. Germline CDR1 DFQATT, CDR2 SNEGSKA (reference sequence). DNA of the CDR3: TGCAGTGCTCGTGCGGACGGGATGATCTATGGCTACACCTTC. Protein sequence: CSARADGMIYGYTF.

The chain carries TRBV5-8 and TRBJ1-1, with D perhaps matching TRBD1 (5 bases). V lost 2 bases, J lost 4 bases, and 9 bases lay in between. CDR3 length: 13 amino acids. CDR1 and CDR2 (germline): SGHTS, YDEGEE. For the CDR3, the DNA is TGTGCCAGCAGCTTTCGGGGGAGCACTGAAGCTTTCTTT. Its protein product is CASSFRGSTEAFF.

The chain has TRBV25-1 and TRBJ1-2; 7 bases fit TRBD1. Trimming removed 4 bases from V and 4 bases from J; junction bases left unmatched: 0. The CDR3 loop spans 12 amino acids. The germline V gene encodes CDR1 MGHDK and CDR2 SYGVNS. Here the CDR3 reads CASSGQGYGYTF. In DNA, the CDR3 is TGTGCCAGCAGTGGACAGGGCTATGGCTACACCTTC.

The rearrangement links TRBV18 to TRBJ1-2, with D perhaps matching TRBD1 (5 bases). CDR1 and CDR2 from the germline V gene are KGHSH and LQKENI. Trimming took off 11 bases at V and 8 bases at J, with 21 bases between the two ends. The CDR3 totals 13 residues. CDR3 sequence: CASKPGPTSGYTF. CDR3 coding DNA: TGTGCCTCAAAACCGGGACCCACGTCGGGCTACACCTTC.

The CDR3 sequence is CASSQYMGEQYF. CDR3 DNA: TGTGCCAGCAGCCAATACATGGGCGAGCAGTACTTC. The chain couples TRBV7-2 to TRBJ2-7; no clear D gene. Trimming shortened V by 5 bases and J by 6 bases, and 11 bases separated the two germline ends. Germline V CDR1 and CDR2: SGHTA, FQGNSA. The CDR3 sequence is 12 residues long.

This chain uses TRBV6-5 with TRBJ1-1, with D uncertain. The V end lost 7 bases, the J end lost 1 base, and 7 bases lay between the germline ends. The CDR3 runs 12 residues. Looked up from germline, CDR1 is MNHEY and CDR2 is SVGAGI. The CDR3, as DNA: TGTGCCAGCAACTGGGGGAACACTGAAGCTTTCTTT. It encodes CASNWGNTEAFF.

The CDR3 nucleotides are TGTGCCAGCAGCCTCCGGACAGCCCCGGAGCAGTACTTC. The encoded protein is CASSLRTAPEQYF. The J gene is TRBJ2-7, the V gene TRBV3-1 (or the pseudogene TRBV3-2); D perhaps matches TRBD1 (6 bases). Germline CDR1 LGHDT, CDR2 YNNKEL (reference sequence). This CDR3 contains 13 residues. The ends were cut back, 4 bases at V and 7 bases at J, with 14 bases in the middle.

In DNA, the CDR3 is TGTGCCAGCACAAGGGGAAAGAGACCTCAGCAGTACTTC. Translated: CASTRGKRPQQYF. This chain links TRBV21-1 with TRBJ2-7; TRBD1 is taken as the D call from the table, unchecked against the DNA. TRBV21-1 is a known pseudogene. This CDR3 is built from 13 residues.

The J gene is TRBJ1-2, the V gene TRBV7-8; a possible D gene is TRBD1 (5 bases). Germline loops: CDR1 SGHVS, CDR2 FQNEAQ. This CDR3 spans 15 amino acids. V lost 5 bases and J 4 bases, leaving 17 bases between the germline ends. CDR3 loop: CASSLDSSALYGYTF. CDR3 DNA sequence: TGTGCCAGCAGCCTCGACAGTAGTGCCCTCTATGGCTACACCTTC.

The chain uses TRBV27 and TRBJ1-6; D perhaps matches TRBD1 (5 bases). Trimming left V 4 bases short and J 8 bases short, with 27 bases between. Germline V CDR1 and CDR2: MNHEY, SMNVEV (reference sequence). The CDR3 spans 19 residues. The CDR3 region has the DNA TGTGCCAGCAGTTATGTATCGCAGTTCGAGCCTTGGGGCCATTCACCCCTCCACTTT. It translates to CASSYVSQFEPWGHSPLHF.

The chain has TRBV7-8 and TRBJ2-7, with 8 bases matching TRBD1. Looked up from germline, CDR1 is SGHVS and CDR2 is FQNEAQ. The CDR3 spans 15 residues. With V trimmed by 0 bases and J by 5 bases, 6 bases remained unmatched. The CDR3 sequence: CASSLAQGAVDEQYF. The CDR3 bases are TGTGCCAGCAGCTTAGCGCAGGGGGCGGTTGACGAGCAGTACTTC.

The chain couples TRBV29-1 to TRBJ2-7; D call uncertain. V lost 6 bases to trimming and J lost 1 base, with 19 bases between them. This CDR3 region has 15 residues. Germline V gene lookup returns CDR1 SQVTM and CDR2 ANQGSEA. The CDR3 DNA sequence: TGCAGCGTCAAAGGAGTTGGCAGGTTTTCCTACGAGCAGTACTTC. Translation: CSVKGVGRFSYEQYF.

V usage is TRBV11-2 and J usage is TRBJ2-5, with unresolved D. CDR3 length: 11 residues. Trimming left V 3 bases short and J 1 base short, with 0 bases between. CDR1 and CDR2 (germline): SGHAT, FQNNGV. CDR3 loop: CASSFQETQYF. CDR3 DNA sequence: TGTGCCAGCAGCTTCCAAGAGACCCAGTACTTC. Full variable domain (outside the CDR3, taken from reference TRBV11-2 and TRBJ2-5): EAGVAQSPRYKIIEKRQSVAFWCNPISGHATLYWYQQILGQGPKLLIQFQNNGVVDDSQLPKDRFSAERLKGVDSTLKIQPAKLEDSAVYLCASSFQETQYFGPGTRLLVL.

V and J are TRBV18 and TRBJ2-1; 7 bases match TRBD2. The J segment lost 7 bases and the V segment lost 4 bases, leaving 13 bases of the junction unmatched. Germline V CDR1 and CDR2: KGHSH, LQKENI. The CDR3 loop spans 16 amino acids. The CDR3 loop is CASSRSRGERGNEQFF. The CDR3 nucleotides are TGTGCCAGCTCACGGAGCCGGGGGGAAAGAGGGAATGAGCAGTTCTTC.

This clone was seen a single time. V usage is TRBV18 and J usage is TRBJ2-7; TRBD2 is a possible D gene (5 bases). The CDR3 has 12 amino acids. Germline V gives CDR1 KGHSH, CDR2 LQKENI. Trimming removed 3 bases at V and 7 bases at J, with 10 bases between. The CDR3 loop reads CASSPGGEEQYF. CDR3 bases: TGTGCCAGCTCACCCGGAGGCGAGGAGCAGTACTTC.

This clone was counted only a few times. This chain links TRBV2 with TRBJ1-6; D may be TRBD1 (5 bases). Trimming removed 7 bases at V and 6 bases at J, with 16 bases between. Germline V gene lookup returns CDR1 SNHLY and CDR2 FYNNEI. The CDR3 is 15 amino acids. CDR3 nucleotides: TGTGCCAGCAATATAGGACCGGGGACTAATTCACCCCTCCACTTT. Translation gives CASNIGPGTNSPLHF. The whole variable domain, remainder taken from reference TRBV2 and TRBJ1-6, is EPEVTQTPSHQVTQMGQEVILRCVPISNHLYFYWYRQILGQKVEFLVSFYNNEISEKSEIFDDQFSVERPDGSNFTLKIRSTKLEDSAMYFCASNIGPGTNSPLHFGNGTRLTVT.

The V call is TRBV19, the J call TRBJ1-1; unclear D gene. The V gene lost 5 bases and the J gene lost 0 bases, with 13 bases spanning the gap. Germline values: CDR1 LNHDA, CDR2 SQIVND (reference sequence). The CDR3 extends over 15 amino acids. CDR3 sequence: CASSDPGTLNTEAFF. The CDR3 nucleotides are TGTGCCAGTAGTGATCCCGGAACATTGAACACTGAAGCTTTCTTT.

The rearrangement uses TRBV3-1 (or the pseudogene TRBV3-2) and TRBJ1-2; D gene unclear. Germline-derived CDR1 and CDR2 are LGHDT and YNNKEL (reference sequence). The CDR3 has 14 residues. Trimming removed 4 bases from V and 5 bases from J, with 14 bases in between. The CDR3 DNA sequence: TGTGCCAGCAGCCGCCGTCGCGATTCTTATGGCTACACCTTC. This translates into CASSRRRDSYGYTF.

The chain is built from TRBV11-2 and TRBJ1-1; D is perhaps TRBD1 (5 bases). V lost 1 base and J 11 bases, leaving 20 bases between the germline ends. This CDR3 comprises 15 residues. Germline V gene sequence: CDR1 SGHAT, CDR2 FQNNGV. CDR3: CASSLGEWRLEGAFF. The CDR3 DNA follows: TGTGCCAGCAGCTTAGGGGAATGGCGTCTGGAGGGGGCTTTCTTT. The variable domain in full, with the rest retrieved from reference TRBV11-2 and TRBJ1-1, is EAGVAQSPRYKIIEKRQSVAFWCNPISGHATLYWYQQILGQGPKLLIQFQNNGVVDDSQLPKDRFSAERLKGVDSTLKIQPAKLEDSAVYLCASSLGEWRLEGAFFGQGTRLTVV.

The chain is built from TRBV21-1 and TRBJ1-3. TRBV21-1 is labeled a pseudogene. The CDR3 runs 15 residues. The CDR3: CASSARRISGNTIYF. CDR3 coding DNA: TGTGCCAGCAGCGCTCGACGTATCTCTGGAAACACCATATATTTT.

The chain is built from TRBV5-4 and TRBJ1-3; no clear D gene. The CDR3 totals 15 residues. The V end lost 0 bases, the J end lost 1 base, and 8 bases lay between the germline ends. From germline, CDR1 is SGHNT and CDR2 YYREEE (reference sequence). The CDR3 DNA reads TGTGCCAGCAGCTTGGCGGGCGTTTCTGGAAACACCATATATTTT. This codes for CASSLAGVSGNTIYF.

V usage is TRBV9 and J usage is TRBJ2-3; TRBD2 agrees at 13 bases. Germline-derived CDR1 and CDR2 are SGDLS and YYNGEE. V lost 3 bases and J lost 0; bases outside the gene matches: 4. This CDR3 region has 17 residues. The CDR3 region has the DNA TGTGCCAGCAGCGCGAGACTAGCGGGGGGTAGCACAGATACGCAGTATTTT. Its protein product is CASSARLAGGSTDTQYF.

The chain couples TRBV9 to TRBJ2-2, with unresolved D. From germline, CDR1 is SGDLS and CDR2 YYNGEE. V lost 7 bases to trimming and J lost 6 bases, with 4 bases between them. The CDR3 spans 10 residues. CDR3 in DNA: TGTGCCAGCGGGTCCGGGGAGCTGTTTTTT. Protein: CASGSGELFF.

This clone was seen a single time. For the CDR3, the DNA is TGTGCCAGTAGTACCCAGAGGGGGCGCAATCAGCCCCAGCATTTT. It translates to CASSTQRGRNQPQHF. The V call is TRBV19, the J call TRBJ1-5, with 7 bases that match TRBD1. CDR3 length: 15 residues. V trimming: 4 bases; J trimming: 2 bases; junction bases outside the gene matches: 5. CDR1 and CDR2 from the germline V gene are LNHDA and SQIVND (reference sequence).

The chain carries TRBV19 and TRBJ1-1, with 10 bases identical to TRBD1. CDR3 length: 16 residues. Germline V gene lookup returns CDR1 LNHDA and CDR2 SQIVND (reference sequence). With V trimmed by 2 bases and J by 5 bases, 8 bases remained unmatched. CDR3 protein: CASSITGTGAPTEAFF. CDR3 coding DNA: TGTGCCAGTAGTATAACAGGGACAGGGGCGCCAACTGAAGCTTTCTTT.

This chain links TRBV7-8 with TRBJ2-3; no clear D gene. The germline V gene has CDR1 SGHVS and CDR2 FQNEAQ. The CDR3 has 13 amino acids. V was cut by 5 bases and J by 2 bases, with 8 bases left in between. The CDR3 region is CASSRIITDTQYF. The CDR3 region has the DNA TGTGCCAGCAGCCGGATAATCACAGATACGCAGTATTTT.

A remark on this clone: No conserved phenylalanine or tryptophan ends this CDR3, so it is likely a read error. The chain combines TRBV3-1 (or the pseudogene TRBV3-2) with TRBJ1-6, with D possibly matching TRBD1 (5 bases). Looked up from germline, CDR1 is LGHDT and CDR2 is YNNKEL (reference sequence). This CDR3 has 17 amino acids. V was pared by 0 bases and J by 8 bases, with 17 bases between. The CDR3 nucleotides read TGTGCCAGCAGCCAAGATCTACGGGGCCGAGGGTATTCACCCCTCCACCTT. This gives the protein CASSQDLRGRGYSPLHL.

V and J are TRBV7-8 and TRBJ2-5; the D gene is possibly TRBD1 (5 bases). Trimming removed 6 bases from V and 2 bases from J, with 10 bases in between. The CDR3 runs 13 residues. CDR1 is SGHVS and CDR2 is FQNEAQ in the germline V gene. The CDR3 nucleotides are TGTGCCAGCAGAAAGGGGCTACAAGAGACCCAGTACTTC. Translated: CASRKGLQETQYF.